The clone carrying this TCR beta chain came up once. No antigen is known for it. 13 Jbeta primers and 60 Vbeta primers were used for the PCR. Measured with immunoSEQ multiplex PCR; TCRdb has only the in-frame clones, and not every one. The sample lists nearly 200,000 clones; 75% to 90% were seen once. There are 15 residues in the CDR3. Germline V gene lookup returns CDR1 SEHNR and CDR2 FQNEAQ (reference sequence). Trimming shortened V by 3 bases and J by 0 bases, and 9 bases separated the two germline ends. This record belongs to a study of cytomegalovirus exposure and HLA in healthy donors. General study points: CMV antigen specificity was confirmed in vitro for three CMV-associated chains. Some 150 TCR beta chains were listed as cytomegalovirus-associated. An ancestry cluster, one associated with Asian ancestry, reportedly showed fewer N-insertions than the approximately 650-donor mean in a later analysis.

Material: PBMCs. The clonotype originates from a young man in good health and CMV-seronegative. This chain connects TRBV7-9 to TRBJ2-1; D perhaps matches TRBD1 (6 bases). The CDR3 DNA is TGTGCCAGCAGCTTGATGGACAGCTCCTACAATGAGCAGTTCTTC. Its translation: CASSLMDSSYNEQFF.